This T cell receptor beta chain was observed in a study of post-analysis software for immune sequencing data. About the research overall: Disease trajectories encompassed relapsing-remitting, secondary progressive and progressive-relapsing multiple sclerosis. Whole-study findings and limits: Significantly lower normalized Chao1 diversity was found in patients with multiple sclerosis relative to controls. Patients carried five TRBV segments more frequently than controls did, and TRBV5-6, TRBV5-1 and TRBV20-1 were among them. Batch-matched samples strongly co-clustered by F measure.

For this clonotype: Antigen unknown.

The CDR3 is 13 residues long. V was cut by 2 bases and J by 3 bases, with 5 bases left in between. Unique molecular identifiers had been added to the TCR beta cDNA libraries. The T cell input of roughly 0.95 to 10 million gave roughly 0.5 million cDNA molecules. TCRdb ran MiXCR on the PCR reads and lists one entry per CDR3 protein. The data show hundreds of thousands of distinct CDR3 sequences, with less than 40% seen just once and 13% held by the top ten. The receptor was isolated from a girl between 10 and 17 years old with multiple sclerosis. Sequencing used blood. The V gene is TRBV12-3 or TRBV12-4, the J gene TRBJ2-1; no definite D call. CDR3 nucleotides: TGTGCCAGCAGTTTAAATCACTACAATGAGCAGTTCTTC. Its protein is CASSLNHYNEQFF.